This TCR beta chain was recovered during a study of molecular identifiers for immune sequencing clone quantification. TCRdb redid the calling of the PCR reads with MiXCR, one entry per CDR3 protein. The data show about 640,000 distinct CDR3 sequences, with 15% to 20% seen just once and approximately 0.9% held by the top ten. CDR1 is MNHEY and CDR2 is SVGEGT in the germline V gene. The CDR3 runs 16 residues. The V and J ends lost 6 bases and 4 bases respectively, with 21 bases between them. The TCR sequence derives from a human donor in good health. Some libraries in this study had Jurkat cell RNA spiked in. Sequencing was done on a sample of naive CD8+ T cells from blood, with Jurkat cell RNA spiked in. Subset here: FACS-sorted CD8+CD4-CCR7+CD45RA+ naive T cells. The rearrangement joins TRBV6-2 or TRBV6-3 to TRBJ2-5; a weak D match, TRBD1 (5 bases). The CDR3 DNA sequence: TGTGCCAGCAGGTTGGGTATAGGGGATTCGAGAGAGACCCAGTACTTC. Its translation: CASRLGIGDSRETQYF.